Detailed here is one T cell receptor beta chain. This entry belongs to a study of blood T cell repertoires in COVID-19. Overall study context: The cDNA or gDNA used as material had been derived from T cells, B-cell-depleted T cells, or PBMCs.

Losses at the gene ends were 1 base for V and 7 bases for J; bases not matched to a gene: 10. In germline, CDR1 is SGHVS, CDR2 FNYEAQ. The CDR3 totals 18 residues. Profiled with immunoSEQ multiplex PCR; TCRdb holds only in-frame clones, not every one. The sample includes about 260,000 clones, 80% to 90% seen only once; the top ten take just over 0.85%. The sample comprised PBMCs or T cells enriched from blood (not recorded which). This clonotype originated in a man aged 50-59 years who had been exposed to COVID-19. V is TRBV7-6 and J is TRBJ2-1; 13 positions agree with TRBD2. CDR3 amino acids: CASSLGRLAGGLRNEQFF. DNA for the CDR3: TGTGCCAGCAGCTTAGGACGACTAGCGGGGGGCCTGAGGAATGAGCAGTTCTTC.